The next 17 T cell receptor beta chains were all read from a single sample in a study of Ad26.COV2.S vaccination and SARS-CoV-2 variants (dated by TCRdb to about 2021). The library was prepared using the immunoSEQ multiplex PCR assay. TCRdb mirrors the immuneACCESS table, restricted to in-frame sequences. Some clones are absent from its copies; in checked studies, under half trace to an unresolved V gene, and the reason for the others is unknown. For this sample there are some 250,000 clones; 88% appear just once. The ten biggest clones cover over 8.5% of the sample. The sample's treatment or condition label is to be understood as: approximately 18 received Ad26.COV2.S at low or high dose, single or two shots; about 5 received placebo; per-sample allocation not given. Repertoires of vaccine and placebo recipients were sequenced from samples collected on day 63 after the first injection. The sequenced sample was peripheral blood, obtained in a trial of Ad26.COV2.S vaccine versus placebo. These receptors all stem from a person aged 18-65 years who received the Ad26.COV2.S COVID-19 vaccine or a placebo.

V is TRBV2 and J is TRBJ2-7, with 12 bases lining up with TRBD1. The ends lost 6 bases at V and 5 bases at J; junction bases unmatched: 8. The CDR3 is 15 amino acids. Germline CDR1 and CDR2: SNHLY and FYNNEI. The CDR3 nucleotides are TGTGCCAGCAGGGGGGACAGGGGGCGAAGGGACGAGCAGTACTTC. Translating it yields CASRGDRGRRDEQYF.

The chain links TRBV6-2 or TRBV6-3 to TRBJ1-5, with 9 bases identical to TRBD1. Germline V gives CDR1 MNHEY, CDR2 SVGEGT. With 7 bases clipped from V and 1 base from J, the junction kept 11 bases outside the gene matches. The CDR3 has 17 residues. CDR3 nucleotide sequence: TGTGCCAGCACCCCCGGCACAGGGGGCCTAAGCAATCAGCCCCAGCATTTT. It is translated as CASTPGTGGLSNQPQHF.

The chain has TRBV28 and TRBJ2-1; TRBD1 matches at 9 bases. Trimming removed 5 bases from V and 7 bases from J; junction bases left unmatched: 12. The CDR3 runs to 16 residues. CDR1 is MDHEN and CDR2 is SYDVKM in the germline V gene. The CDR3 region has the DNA TGTGCCAGCAGTCGTCACCGGGACAGGGTGATTAATGAGCAGTTCTTC. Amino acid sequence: CASSRHRDRVINEQFF.

This CDR3 is CASNRGTSGYNEQFF. CDR3 nucleotide sequence: TGTGCCAGCAACCGCGGGACTAGCGGATACAATGAGCAGTTCTTC. The rearrangement links TRBV27 to TRBJ2-1; TRBD2 agrees at 11 bases. Germline-derived CDR1 and CDR2 are MNHEY and SMNVEV (reference sequence). The trim removed 7 bases at V and 4 bases at J, leaving 6 bases unmatched. CDR3 size: 15 residues.

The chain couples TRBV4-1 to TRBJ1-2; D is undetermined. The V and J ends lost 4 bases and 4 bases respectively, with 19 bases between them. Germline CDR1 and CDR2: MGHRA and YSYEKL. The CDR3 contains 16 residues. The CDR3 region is CASSPDGLTSVYGYTF. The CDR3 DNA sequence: TGCGCCAGCAGCCCCGATGGTCTGACCAGTGTCTATGGCTACACCTTC.

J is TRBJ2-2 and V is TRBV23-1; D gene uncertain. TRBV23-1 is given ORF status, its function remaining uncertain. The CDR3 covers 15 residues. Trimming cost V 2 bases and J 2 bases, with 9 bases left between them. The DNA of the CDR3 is TGCGCCAGCAGTCAAGGCAGACTTAACACCGGGGAGCTGTTTTTT. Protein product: CASSQGRLNTGELFF.

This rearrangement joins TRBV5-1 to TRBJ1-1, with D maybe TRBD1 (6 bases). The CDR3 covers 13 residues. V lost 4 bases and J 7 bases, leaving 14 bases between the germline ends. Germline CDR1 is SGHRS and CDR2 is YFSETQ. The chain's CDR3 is CASSTRGYDEAFF. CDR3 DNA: TGCGCCAGCAGCACCAGGGGTTATGATGAAGCTTTCTTT. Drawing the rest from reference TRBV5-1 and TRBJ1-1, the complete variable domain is KAGVTQTPRYLIKTRGQQVTLSCSPISGHRSVSWYQQTPGQGLQFLFEYFSETQRNKGNFPGRFSGRQFSNSRSEMNVSTLELGDSALYLCASSTRGYDEAFFGQGTRLTVV.

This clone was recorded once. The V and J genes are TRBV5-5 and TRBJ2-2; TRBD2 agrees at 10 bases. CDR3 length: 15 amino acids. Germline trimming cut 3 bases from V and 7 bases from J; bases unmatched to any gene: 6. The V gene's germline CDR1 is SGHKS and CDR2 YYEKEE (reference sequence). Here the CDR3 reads CASSSVSGGSGELFF. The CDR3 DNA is TGTGCCAGCAGCTCTGTTAGCGGGGGGAGCGGGGAGCTGTTTTTT.

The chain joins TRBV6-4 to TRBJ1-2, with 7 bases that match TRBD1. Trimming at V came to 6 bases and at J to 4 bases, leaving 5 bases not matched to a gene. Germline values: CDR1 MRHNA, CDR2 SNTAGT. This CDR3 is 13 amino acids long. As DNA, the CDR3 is TGTGCCAGCAGCGAGGGGGCTAGCTATGGCTACACCTTC. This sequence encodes CASSEGASYGYTF.

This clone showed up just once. CDR3 in amino acids: CASRITSRTSRLGTDTQYF. CDR3 nucleotide sequence: TGTGCCAGCAGAATAACATCTCGGACTAGCAGATTGGGCACAGATACGCAGTATTTT. The chain couples TRBV7-8 to TRBJ2-3; 8 bases align to TRBD2. V lost 6 bases and J lost 1; bases outside the gene matches: 18. The germline CDR1 and CDR2 sequences are SGHVS and FQNEAQ. The CDR3 contains 19 residues. The variable domain in full, with the rest retrieved from reference TRBV7-8 and TRBJ2-3, is GAGVSQSPRYKVAKRGQDVALRCDPISGHVSLFWYQQALGQGPEFLTYFQNEAQLDKSGLPSDRFFAERPEGSVSTLKIQRTQQEDSAVYLCASRITSRTSRLGTDTQYFGPGTRLTVL.

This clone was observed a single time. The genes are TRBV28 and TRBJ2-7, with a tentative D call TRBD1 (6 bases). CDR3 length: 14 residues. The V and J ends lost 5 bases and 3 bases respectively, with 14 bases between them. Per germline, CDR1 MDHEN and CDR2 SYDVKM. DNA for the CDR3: TGTGCCAGCAGTCCCCACCGGACAGTCTACGAGCAGTACTTC. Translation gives CASSPHRTVYEQYF.

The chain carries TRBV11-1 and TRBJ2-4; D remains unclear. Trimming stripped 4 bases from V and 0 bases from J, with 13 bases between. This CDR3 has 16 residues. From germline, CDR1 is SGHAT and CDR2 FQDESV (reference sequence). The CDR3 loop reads CASSSDGALAKNIQYF. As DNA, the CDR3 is TGTGCCAGCAGCTCGGACGGTGCGCTAGCCAAAAACATTCAGTACTTC.

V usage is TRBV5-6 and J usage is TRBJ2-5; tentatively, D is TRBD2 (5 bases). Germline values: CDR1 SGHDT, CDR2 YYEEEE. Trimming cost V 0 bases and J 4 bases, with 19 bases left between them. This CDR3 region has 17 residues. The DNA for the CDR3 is TGTGCCAGCAGCTTGGGTTCGTTGAGGAGGCGGCCAGAGACCCAGTACTTC. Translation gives CASSLGSLRRRPETQYF. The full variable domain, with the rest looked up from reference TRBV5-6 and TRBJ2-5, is DAGVTQSPTHLIKTRGQQVTLRCSPKSGHDTVSWYQQALGQGPQFIFQYYEEEERQRGNFPDRFSGHQFPNYSSELNVNALLLGDSALYLCASSLGSLRRRPETQYFGPGTRLLVL.

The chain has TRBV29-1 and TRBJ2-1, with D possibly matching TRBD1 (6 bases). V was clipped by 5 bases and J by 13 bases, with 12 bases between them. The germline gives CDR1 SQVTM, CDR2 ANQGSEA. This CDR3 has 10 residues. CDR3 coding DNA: TGCAGCGTTCACACAGGGAGACAGTTCTTC. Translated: CSVHTGRQFF.

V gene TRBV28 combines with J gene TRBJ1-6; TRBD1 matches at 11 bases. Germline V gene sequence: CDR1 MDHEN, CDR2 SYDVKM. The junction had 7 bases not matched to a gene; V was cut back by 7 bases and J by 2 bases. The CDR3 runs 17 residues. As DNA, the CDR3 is TGTGCCAGCATCAAAGGGGGACAGGGGGCCTATAATTCACCCCTCCACTTT. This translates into CASIKGGQGAYNSPLHF. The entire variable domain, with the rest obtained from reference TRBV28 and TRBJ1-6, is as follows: DVKVTQSSRYLVKRTGEKVFLECVQDMDHENMFWYRQDPGLGLRLIYFSYDVKMKEKGDIPEGYSVSREKKERFSLILESASTNQTSMYLCASIKGGQGAYNSPLHFGNGTRLTVT.

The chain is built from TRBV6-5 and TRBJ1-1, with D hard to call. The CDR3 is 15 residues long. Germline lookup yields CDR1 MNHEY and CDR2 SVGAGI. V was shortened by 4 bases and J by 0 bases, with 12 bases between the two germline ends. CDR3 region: CASSFSAWLNTEAFF. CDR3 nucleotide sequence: TGTGCCAGCAGTTTTAGTGCGTGGTTGAACACTGAAGCTTTCTTT.

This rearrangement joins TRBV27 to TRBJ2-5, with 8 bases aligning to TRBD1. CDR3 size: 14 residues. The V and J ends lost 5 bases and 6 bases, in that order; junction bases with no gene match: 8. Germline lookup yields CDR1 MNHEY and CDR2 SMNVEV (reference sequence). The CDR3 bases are TGTGCCAGCAGTCGCGGGACAGGAGTAAAGACCCAGTACTTC. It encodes CASSRGTGVKTQYF.